This TCR beta chain was recorded in a study of cytomegalovirus exposure and HLA in healthy donors. Assay used: immunoSEQ multiplex PCR; TCRdb lists only in-frame clones, some missing. In the table there are 130,000 to 150,000 clones, roughly 88% of which are singletons. This clone was detected only a few times. The antigen remains unidentified. Trimming took off 3 bases at V and 7 bases at J, with 10 bases between the two ends. This CDR3 has 14 amino acids. Germline CDR1 MGHRA, CDR2 YSYEKL. Findings of the study overall: Altogether, some 170 TCR beta chains were recorded as cytomegalovirus-associated. While the bulk of TCR sequences proved rare, some public TCRs turned up in many donors.

The chain recombines TRBV4-1 with TRBJ1-6; tentatively, D is TRBD1 (6 bases). Sequenced input: PBMCs. The receptor comes from a woman younger than 35 in good health and CMV-seropositive. CDR3 residues: CASSHRGKNSPLHF. The CDR3 DNA reads as TGCGCCAGCAGCCACAGGGGTAAGAATTCACCCCTCCACTTT.